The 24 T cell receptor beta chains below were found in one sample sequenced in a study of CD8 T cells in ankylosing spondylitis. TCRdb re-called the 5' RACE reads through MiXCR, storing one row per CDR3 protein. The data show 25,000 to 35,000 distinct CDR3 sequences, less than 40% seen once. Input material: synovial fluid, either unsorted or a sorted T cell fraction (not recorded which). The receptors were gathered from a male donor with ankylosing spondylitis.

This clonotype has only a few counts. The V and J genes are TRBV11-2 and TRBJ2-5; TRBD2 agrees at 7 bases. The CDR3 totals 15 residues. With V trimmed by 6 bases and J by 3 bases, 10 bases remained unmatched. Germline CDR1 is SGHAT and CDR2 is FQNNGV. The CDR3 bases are TGTGCCAGCAGTTACGGCGGGAGTTTCGAAGAGACCCAGTACTTC. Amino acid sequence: CASSYGGSFEETQYF. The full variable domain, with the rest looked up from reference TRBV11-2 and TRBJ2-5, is EAGVAQSPRYKIIEKRQSVAFWCNPISGHATLYWYQQILGQGPKLLIQFQNNGVVDDSQLPKDRFSAERLKGVDSTLKIQPAKLEDSAVYLCASSYGGSFEETQYFGPGTRLLVL.

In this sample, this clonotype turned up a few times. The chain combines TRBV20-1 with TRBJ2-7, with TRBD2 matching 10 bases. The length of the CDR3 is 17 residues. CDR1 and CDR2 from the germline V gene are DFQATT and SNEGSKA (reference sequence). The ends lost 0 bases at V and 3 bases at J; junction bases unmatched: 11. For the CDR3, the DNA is TGCAGTGCTAGAGATCCGTTGGCTAGCGGGAGTTTCTACGAGCAGTACTTC. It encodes CSARDPLASGSFYEQYF.

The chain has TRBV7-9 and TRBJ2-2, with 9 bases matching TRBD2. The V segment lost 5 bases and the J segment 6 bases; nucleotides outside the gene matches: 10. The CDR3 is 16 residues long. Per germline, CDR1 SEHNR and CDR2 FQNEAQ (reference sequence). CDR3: CASSPTQGLAAGELFF. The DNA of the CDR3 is TGTGCCAGCAGCCCCACCCAGGGACTAGCAGCCGGGGAGCTGTTTTTT.

CDR3 in DNA: TGTGCCAGCAGTTACACGGGACAGGCCAAAGAGACCCAGTACTTC. Protein sequence: CASSYTGQAKETQYF. The gene calls are TRBV6-5 and TRBJ2-5; 8 nucleotides align to TRBD1. CDR3 size: 15 residues. CDR1 is MNHEY and CDR2 is SVGAGI in the germline V gene. V dropped 2 bases and J dropped 3; count of bases not matched to a gene: 5.

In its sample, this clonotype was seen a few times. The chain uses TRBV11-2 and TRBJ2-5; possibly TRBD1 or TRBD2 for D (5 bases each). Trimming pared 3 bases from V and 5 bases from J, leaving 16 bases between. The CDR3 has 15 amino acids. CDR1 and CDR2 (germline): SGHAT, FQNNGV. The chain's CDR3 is CASSFGTAAQETQYF. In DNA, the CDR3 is TGTGCCAGCAGCTTCGGGACCGCCGCCCAGGAGACCCAGTACTTC. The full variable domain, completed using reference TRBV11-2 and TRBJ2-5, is EAGVAQSPRYKIIEKRQSVAFWCNPISGHATLYWYQQILGQGPKLLIQFQNNGVVDDSQLPKDRFSAERLKGVDSTLKIQPAKLEDSAVYLCASSFGTAAQETQYFGPGTRLLVL.

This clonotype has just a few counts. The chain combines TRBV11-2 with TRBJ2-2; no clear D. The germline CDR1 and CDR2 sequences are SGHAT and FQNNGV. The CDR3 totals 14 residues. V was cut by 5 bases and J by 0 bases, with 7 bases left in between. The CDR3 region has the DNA TGTGCCAGCAGCCTGCAAACGAACACCGGGGAGCTGTTTTTT. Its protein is CASSLQTNTGELFF.

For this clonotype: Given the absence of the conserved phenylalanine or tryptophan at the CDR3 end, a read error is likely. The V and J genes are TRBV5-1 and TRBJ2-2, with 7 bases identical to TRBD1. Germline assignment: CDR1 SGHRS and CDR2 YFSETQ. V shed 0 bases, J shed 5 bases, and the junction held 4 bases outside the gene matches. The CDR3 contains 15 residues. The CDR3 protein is CASSLGTGRTGELFY. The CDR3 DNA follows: TGCGCCAGCAGCTTGGGGACAGGAAGGACCGGGGAGCTGTTTTAT.

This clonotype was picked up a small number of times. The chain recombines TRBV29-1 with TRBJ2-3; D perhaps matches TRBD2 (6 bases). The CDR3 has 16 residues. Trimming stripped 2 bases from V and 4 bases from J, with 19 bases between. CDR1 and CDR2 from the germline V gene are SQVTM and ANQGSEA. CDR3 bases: TGCAGCGTTGAAAGAGGGGAGGCAGGGAAGGCAGATACGCAGTATTTT. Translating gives CSVERGEAGKADTQYF.

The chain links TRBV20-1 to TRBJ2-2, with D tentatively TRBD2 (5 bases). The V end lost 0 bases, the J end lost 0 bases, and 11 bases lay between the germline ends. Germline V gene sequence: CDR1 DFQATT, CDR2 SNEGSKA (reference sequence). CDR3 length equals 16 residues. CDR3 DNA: TGCAGTGCTAGAGACATGAGGACTGCGAACACCGGGGAGCTGTTTTTT. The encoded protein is CSARDMRTANTGELFF.

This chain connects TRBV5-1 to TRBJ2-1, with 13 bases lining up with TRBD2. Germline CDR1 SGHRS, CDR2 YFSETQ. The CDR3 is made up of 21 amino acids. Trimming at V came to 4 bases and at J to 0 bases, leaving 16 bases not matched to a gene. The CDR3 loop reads CASSKGLAGKFVESSYNEQFF. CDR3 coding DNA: TGCGCCAGCAGCAAGGGACTAGCGGGGAAATTCGTAGAGAGCTCCTACAATGAGCAGTTCTTC. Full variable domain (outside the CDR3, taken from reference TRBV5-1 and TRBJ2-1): KAGVTQTPRYLIKTRGQQVTLSCSPISGHRSVSWYQQTPGQGLQFLFEYFSETQRNKGNFPGRFSGRQFSNSRSEMNVSTLELGDSALYLCASSKGLAGKFVESSYNEQFFGPGTRLTVL.

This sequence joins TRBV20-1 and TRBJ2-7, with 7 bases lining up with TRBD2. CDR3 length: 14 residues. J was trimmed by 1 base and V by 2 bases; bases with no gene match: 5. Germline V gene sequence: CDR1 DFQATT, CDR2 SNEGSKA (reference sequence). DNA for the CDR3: TGCAGTGCTAGACTAGCGGAGTTTTCCTACGAGCAGTACGTC. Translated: CSARLAEFSYEQYV.

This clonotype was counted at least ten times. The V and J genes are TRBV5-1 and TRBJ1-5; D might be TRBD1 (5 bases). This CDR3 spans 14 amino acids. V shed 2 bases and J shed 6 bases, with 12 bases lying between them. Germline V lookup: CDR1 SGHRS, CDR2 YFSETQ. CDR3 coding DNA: TGCGCCAGCAGCTTTGCGGGGGAGGGTCAGCCCCAGCATTTT. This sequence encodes CASSFAGEGQPQHF.

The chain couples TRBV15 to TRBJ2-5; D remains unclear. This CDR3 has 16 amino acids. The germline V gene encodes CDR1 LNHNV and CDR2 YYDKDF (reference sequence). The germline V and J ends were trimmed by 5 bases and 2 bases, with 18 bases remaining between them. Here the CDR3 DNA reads TGTGCCACCAGCCCACTGACGCCCCATTTTCAAGAGACCCAGTACTTC. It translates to CATSPLTPHFQETQYF.

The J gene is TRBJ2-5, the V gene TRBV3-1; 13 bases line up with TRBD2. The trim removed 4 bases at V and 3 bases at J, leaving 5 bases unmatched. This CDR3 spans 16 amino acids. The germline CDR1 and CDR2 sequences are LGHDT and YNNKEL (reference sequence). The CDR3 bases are TGTGCCAGCAGCCTGGGTGGACTAGCGGGAGAAGAGACCCAGTACTTC. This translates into CASSLGGLAGEETQYF.

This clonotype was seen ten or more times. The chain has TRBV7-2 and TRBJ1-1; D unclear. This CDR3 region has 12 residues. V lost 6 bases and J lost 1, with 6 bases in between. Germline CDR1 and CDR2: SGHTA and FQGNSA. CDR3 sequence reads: CASRRQNTEAFF. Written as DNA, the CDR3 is TGTGCCAGCAGACGACAGAACACTGAAGCTTTCTTT. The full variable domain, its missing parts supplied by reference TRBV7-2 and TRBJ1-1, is GAGVSQSPSNKVTEKGKDVELRCDPISGHTALYWYRQSLGQGLEFLIYFQGNSAPDKSGLPSDRFSAERTGGSVSTLTIQRTQQEDSAVYLCASRRQNTEAFFGQGTRLTVV.

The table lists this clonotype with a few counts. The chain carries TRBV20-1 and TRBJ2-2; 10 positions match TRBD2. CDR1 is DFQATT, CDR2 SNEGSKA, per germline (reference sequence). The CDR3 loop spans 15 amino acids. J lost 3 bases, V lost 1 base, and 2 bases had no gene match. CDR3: CSARALAGDTGELFF. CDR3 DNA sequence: TGCAGTGCTAGAGCTCTAGCGGGAGACACCGGGGAGCTGTTTTTT.

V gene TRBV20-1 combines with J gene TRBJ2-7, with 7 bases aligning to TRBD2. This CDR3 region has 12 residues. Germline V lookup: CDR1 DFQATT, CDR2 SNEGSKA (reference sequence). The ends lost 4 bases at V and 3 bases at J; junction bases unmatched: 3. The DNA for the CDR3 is TGCAGTGCTAAAGGGAGGGACTACGAGCAGTACTTC. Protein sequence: CSAKGRDYEQYF.

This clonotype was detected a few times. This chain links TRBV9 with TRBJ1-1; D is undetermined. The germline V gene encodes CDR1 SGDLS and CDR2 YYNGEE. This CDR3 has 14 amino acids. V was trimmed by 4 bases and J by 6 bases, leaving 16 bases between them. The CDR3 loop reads CASSRYRDVAEAFF. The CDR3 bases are TGTGCCAGCAGCCGCTATCGAGATGTCGCTGAAGCTTTCTTT.

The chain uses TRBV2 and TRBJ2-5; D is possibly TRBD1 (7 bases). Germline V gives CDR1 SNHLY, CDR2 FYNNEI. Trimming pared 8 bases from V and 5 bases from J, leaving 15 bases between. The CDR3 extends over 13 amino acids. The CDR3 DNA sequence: TGTGCCAGCCAGGGGGGCCCGGGGGAGACCCAGTACTTC. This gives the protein CASQGGPGETQYF. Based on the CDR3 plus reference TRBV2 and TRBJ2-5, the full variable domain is EPEVTQTPSHQVTQMGQEVILRCVPISNHLYFYWYRQILGQKVEFLVSFYNNEISEKSEIFDDQFSVERPDGSNFTLKIRSTKLEDSAMYFCASQGGPGETQYFGPGTRLLVL.

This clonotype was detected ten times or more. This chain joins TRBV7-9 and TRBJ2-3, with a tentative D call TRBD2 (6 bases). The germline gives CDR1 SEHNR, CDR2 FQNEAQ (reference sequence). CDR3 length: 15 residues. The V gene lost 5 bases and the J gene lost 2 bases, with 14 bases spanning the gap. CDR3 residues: CASSVTRSDTDTQYF. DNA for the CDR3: TGTGCCAGCAGCGTGACTAGAAGTGACACAGATACGCAGTATTTT.

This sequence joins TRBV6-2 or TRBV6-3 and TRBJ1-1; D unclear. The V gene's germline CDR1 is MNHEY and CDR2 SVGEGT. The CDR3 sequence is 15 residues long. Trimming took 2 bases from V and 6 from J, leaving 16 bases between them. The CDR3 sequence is CASSYDSGGGPEAFF. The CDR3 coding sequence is TGTGCCAGCAGTTACGACTCCGGTGGTGGTCCTGAAGCTTTCTTT.

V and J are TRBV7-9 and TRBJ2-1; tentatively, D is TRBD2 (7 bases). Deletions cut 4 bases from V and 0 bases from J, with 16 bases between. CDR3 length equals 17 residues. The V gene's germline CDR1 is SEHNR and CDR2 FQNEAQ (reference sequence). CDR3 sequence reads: CASSSVPGGSSYNEQFF. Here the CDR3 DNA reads TGTGCCAGCAGCTCCGTCCCGGGGGGCAGCTCCTACAATGAGCAGTTCTTC.

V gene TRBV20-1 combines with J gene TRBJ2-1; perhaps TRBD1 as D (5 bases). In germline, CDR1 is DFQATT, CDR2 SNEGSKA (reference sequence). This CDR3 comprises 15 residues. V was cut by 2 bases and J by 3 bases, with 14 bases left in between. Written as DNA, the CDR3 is TGCAGTGCTAGAAACGGGCTAGGGGACTACAATGAGCAGTTCTTC. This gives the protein CSARNGLGDYNEQFF.

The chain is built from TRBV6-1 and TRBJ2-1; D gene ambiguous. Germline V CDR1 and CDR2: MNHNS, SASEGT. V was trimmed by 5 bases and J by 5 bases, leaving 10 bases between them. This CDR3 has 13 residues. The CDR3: CASSPLQHNEQFF. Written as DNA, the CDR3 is TGTGCCAGCAGTCCCCTCCAGCACAATGAGCAGTTCTTC.